This T cell receptor beta chain came from a study of blood T cell repertoires in COVID-19. Study context: T cells, B-cell-depleted T cells, or PBMCs provided the cDNA or gDNA that served as material.

Original processing notes: Reference gene primer amplification yielded estimated nucleated cell counts. Repertoires were generated with immunoSEQ multiplex PCR, while TCRdb's copy carries only in-frame clones and drops some. The V and J calls and clone size were taken over from that table, and D and trimming were inferred from the DNA. The sample has about 46,000 clones, 84% seen once. Trimming pared 2 bases from V and 4 bases from J, leaving 14 bases between. Germline lookup yields CDR1 MDHEN and CDR2 SYDVKM. CDR3 size: 15 residues. The TCR was taken from a man between 60 and 75 years old with acute or convalescent COVID-19. This chain uses TRBV28 with TRBJ1-2, with a possible D match to TRBD1 (6 bases). Sequencing was done on a sample of peripheral blood. This chain's CDR3 is CASSLVRDRSYGYTF. CDR3 nucleotides: TGTGCCAGCAGTTTAGTCCGCGACAGGAGCTATGGCTACACCTTC.